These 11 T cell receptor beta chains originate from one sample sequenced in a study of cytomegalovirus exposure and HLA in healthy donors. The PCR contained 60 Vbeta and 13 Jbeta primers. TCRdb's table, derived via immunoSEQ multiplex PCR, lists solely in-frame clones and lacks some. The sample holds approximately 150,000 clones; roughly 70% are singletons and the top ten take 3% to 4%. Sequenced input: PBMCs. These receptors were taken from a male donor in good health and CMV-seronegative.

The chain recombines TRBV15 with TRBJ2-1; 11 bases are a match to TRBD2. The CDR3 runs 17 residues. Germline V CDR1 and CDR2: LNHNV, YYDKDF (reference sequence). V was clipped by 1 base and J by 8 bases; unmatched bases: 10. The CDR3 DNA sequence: TGTGCCACCAGCAGAGCCCCCCTAGCGGGGGGCGGGGATGAGCAGTTCTTC. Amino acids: CATSRAPLAGGGDEQFF.

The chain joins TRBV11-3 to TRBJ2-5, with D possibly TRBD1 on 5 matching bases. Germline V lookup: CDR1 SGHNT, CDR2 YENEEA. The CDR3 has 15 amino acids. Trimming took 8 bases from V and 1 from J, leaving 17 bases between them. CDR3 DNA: TGTGCCAGCGCCCTAGGGCAGGGAACCCAAGAGACCCAGTACTTC. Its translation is CASALGQGTQETQYF. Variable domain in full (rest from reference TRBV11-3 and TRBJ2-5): EAGVVQSPRYKIIEKKQPVAFWCNPISGHNTLYWYLQNLGQGPELLIRYENEEAVDDSQLPKDRFSAERLKGVDSTLKIQPAELGDSAVYLCASALGQGTQETQYFGPGTRLLVL.

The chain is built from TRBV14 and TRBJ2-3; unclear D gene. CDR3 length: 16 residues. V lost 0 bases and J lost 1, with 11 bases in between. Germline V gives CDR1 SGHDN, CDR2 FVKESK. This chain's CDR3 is CASSQEGRARTDTQYF. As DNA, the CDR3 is TGTGCCAGCAGCCAAGAGGGCAGAGCTCGCACAGATACGCAGTATTTT.

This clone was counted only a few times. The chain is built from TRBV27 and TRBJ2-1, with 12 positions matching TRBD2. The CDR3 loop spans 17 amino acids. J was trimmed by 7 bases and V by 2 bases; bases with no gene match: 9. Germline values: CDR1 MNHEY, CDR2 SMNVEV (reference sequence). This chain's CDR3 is CASSLLPASGGVNEQFF. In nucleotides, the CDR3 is TGTGCCAGCAGTTTACTCCCGGCTAGCGGGGGGGTTAATGAGCAGTTCTTC.

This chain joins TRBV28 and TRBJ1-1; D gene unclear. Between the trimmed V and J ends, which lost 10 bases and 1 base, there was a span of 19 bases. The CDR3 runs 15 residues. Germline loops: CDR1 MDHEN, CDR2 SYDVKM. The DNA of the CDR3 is TGTGCCATTACTCCCCCCTCGGCAGGGAACACTGAAGCTTTCTTT. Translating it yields CAITPPSAGNTEAFF.

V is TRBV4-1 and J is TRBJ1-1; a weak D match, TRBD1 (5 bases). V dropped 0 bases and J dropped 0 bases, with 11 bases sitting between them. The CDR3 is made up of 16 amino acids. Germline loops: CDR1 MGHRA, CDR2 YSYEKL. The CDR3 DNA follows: TGCGCCAGCAGCCAAGATGGGTCAGGGCTGAACACTGAAGCTTTCTTT. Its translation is CASSQDGSGLNTEAFF.

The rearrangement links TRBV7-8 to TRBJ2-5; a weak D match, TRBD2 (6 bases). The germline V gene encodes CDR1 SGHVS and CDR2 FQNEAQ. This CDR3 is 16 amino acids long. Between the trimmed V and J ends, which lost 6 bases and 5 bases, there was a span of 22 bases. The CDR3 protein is CASSLPTRMTKETQYF. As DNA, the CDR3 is TGTGCCAGCAGTCTCCCGACTAGGATGACGAAGGAGACCCAGTACTTC.

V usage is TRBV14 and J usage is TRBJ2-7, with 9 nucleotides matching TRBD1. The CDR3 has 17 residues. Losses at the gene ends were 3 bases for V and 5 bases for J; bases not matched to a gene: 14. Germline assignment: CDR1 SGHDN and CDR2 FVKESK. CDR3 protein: CASSHAITPGQGHEQYF. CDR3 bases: TGTGCCAGCAGCCATGCGATCACCCCGGGACAGGGTCACGAGCAGTACTTC.

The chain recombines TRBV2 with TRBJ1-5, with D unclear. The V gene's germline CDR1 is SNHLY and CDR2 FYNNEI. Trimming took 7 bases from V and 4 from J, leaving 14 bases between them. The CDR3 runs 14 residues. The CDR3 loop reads CASTLHNYNQPQHF. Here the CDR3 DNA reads TGTGCCAGCACCCTCCACAACTATAATCAGCCCCAGCATTTT.

CDR3 in amino acids: CASSGRQGPQSGYTF. The CDR3 DNA reads TGTGCCAGCAGCGGCAGACAGGGGCCTCAGTCTGGCTACACCTTC. The chain couples TRBV7-2 to TRBJ1-2, with 8 bases aligning to TRBD1. The germline V gene has CDR1 SGHTA and CDR2 FQGNSA. The CDR3 is 15 residues long. J gave up 7 bases and V 5 bases, and 12 bases lay outside the gene matches.

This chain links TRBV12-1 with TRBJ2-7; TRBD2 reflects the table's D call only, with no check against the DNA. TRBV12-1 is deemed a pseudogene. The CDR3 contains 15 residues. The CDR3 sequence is CASSPSRTTLYEQYF. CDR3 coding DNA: TGTGCCAGCAGCCCCAGTCGGACTACGCTATACGAGCAGTACTTC.